This T cell receptor (beta chain) stems from a study of human T cells and chemical hapten exposure. Findings and caveats of the study: Expanded TCRs created a significantly greater count of big CDR3 similarity clusters than controls did.

The library tagged each cDNA molecule with unique molecular identifiers. TCRdb reprocessed the RACE reads via MiXCR and lists one record per CDR3 protein. The sample contains approximately 52,000 distinct CDR3 sequences, about 10% of which appear only once. In the case of this clonotype: Antigen: not known.

Time point defined: patch test 1, 2 weeks after DPC sensitization. This sample's treatment: therapeutic diphenylcyclopropenone sensitization with weekly scalp DPC. It was unfractionated whole blood from which total RNA was extracted. Drawing of blood took place ahead of applying each patch test. Non-pregnant alopecia patients aged 18 to 70, suitable for DPC therapy. The CDR3 runs to 11 residues. The material was whole blood, obtained in connection with sensitization to the hapten diphenylcyclopropenone (DPC). The rearrangement links TRBV21-1 to TRBJ2-1. TRBV21-1 counts as a pseudogene. The clonotype originates from a woman aged 40 to 50 with alopecia areata. Some clones in this sample may be carry-over from other donors' samples. The CDR3 DNA reads as TGTGCCAGCAGCCAGGACAATGAGCAGTTCTTC. Translation gives CASSQDNEQFF.